Listed below are T cell receptor beta chains from one sample, sequenced in a study of response to subunit inactivated influenza vaccine. A single record per CDR3 protein comes from TCRdb applying MiXCR to the RT-PCR reads. Among about 180,000 distinct CDR3 sequences listed, about a tenth were seen once. The sequences come from non-naive T cells sorted from PBMCs, collected on the day of vaccination. Every receptor here comes from a man aged 50 or older who received an inactivated influenza vaccine. Each CDR3 is given without its conserved first and last residue.

TRBV5-1	TRBJ2-7	ASSSTSGSYEQY
TRBV5-1	TRBJ2-1	ASSLEATTTMRQF
TRBV27	TRBJ2-7	ASSLVGQKGSYEQY
TRBV29-1	TRBJ2-2	SAGYTGELF
TRBV3-1	TRBJ1-1	ASSQENRGPEAF
TRBV12-3/TRBV12-4	TRBJ2-7	ASTHRDGLGQY
TRBV18	TRBJ2-5	ASSTAGGSETQY
TRBV6-1	TRBJ2-7	ASSVAGLYEQY
TRBV3-1	TRBJ2-1	ASSQGGGTAYNEQF
TRBV28	TRBJ2-7	ASSLDYSSYEQY
TRBV6-1	TRBJ2-5	ASSVLAGGQETQY
TRBV25-1	TRBJ1-3	ASSESRWNGNTIY
TRBV9	TRBJ1-4	ASSVRPEPYEKLF
TRBV11-2	TRBJ2-5	ASSFSPADRETQY
TRBV11-2	TRBJ2-5	ASSFGTASQMTQY
TRBV28	TRBJ1-5	ASSRLHSNQPQH
TRBV7-2	TRBJ2-2	ASSLGTGELF
TRBV4-1	TRBJ2-1	ASSSQGEAYNEQF
TRBV10-3	TRBJ2-5	AISAGGQETQY
TRBV20-1	TRBJ1-6	SARDGAADNSPLH
TRBV28	TRBJ1-6	ASSHPGQGANNSPLH
TRBV11-1	TRBJ2-5	ASSPGRGQETQY
TRBV10-1	TRBJ2-5	ASSGGIHQETQY